Each of the 28 T cell receptor beta chains below was sequenced from the same sample in a study of CD4 T cell repertoires and nickel. In TCRdb, the RT-PCR reads were re-called with MiXCR into one record per CDR3 protein. The table has 450 to 500 distinct CDR3 sequences, under 55% seen once; the top ten hold more than 15%. What was sequenced was CD4+ T cells from blood, not recorded whether cultured. Receptors were obtained from a human donor in a nickel allergy study, with or without nickel allergy (not recorded which). It is not recorded whether this sample comes from one donor or several.

The chain employs TRBV5-6 and TRBJ2-1, with TRBD2 matching 7 bases. CDR1 is SGHDT and CDR2 is YYEEEE in the germline V gene. The CDR3 totals 17 residues. Trimming at V came to 4 bases and at J to 7 bases, leaving 17 bases not matched to a gene. The CDR3 coding sequence is TGTGCCAGCAGCCTGGCGTGGGGGGGGAGGGCTAAGAATGAGCAGTTCTTC. It codes for CASSLAWGGRAKNEQFF.

This clonotype was detected once. The rearrangement links TRBV2 to TRBJ2-4, with 8 bases matching TRBD2. The V and J ends lost 6 bases and 8 bases, in that order; junction bases with no gene match: 9. The CDR3 has 14 amino acids. Germline V gene sequence: CDR1 SNHLY, CDR2 FYNNEI. As DNA, the CDR3 is TGTGCCAGCAGGGGGATAGCGGGATTTGACATTCAGTACTTC. It is translated as CASRGIAGFDIQYF.

This clonotype was counted once. This chain links TRBV6-5 with TRBJ2-7; TRBD1 aligns across 11 bases. The CDR3 covers 14 residues. Germline loops: CDR1 MNHEY, CDR2 SVGAGI. Trimming removed 5 bases from V and 5 bases from J; junction bases left unmatched: 5. The CDR3 region has the DNA TGTGCCAGCAGTCGGGACAGGGGGAACCACGAGCAGTACTTC. Amino acid sequence: CASSRDRGNHEQYF.

The rearrangement uses TRBV18 and TRBJ2-5; D is perhaps TRBD1 (6 bases). CDR3 size: 15 residues. CDR1 is KGHSH and CDR2 is LQKENI in the germline V gene. Trimming removed 3 bases at V and 5 bases at J, with 16 bases between. The CDR3 sequence: CASSPRQAGAETQYF. The CDR3 bases are TGTGCCAGCTCACCCCGACAGGCTGGGGCGGAGACCCAGTACTTC.

This clonotype appeared once. The chain joins TRBV6-1 to TRBJ2-1; 7 nucleotides align to TRBD2. CDR3 length: 15 amino acids. Germline CDR1 reads MNHNS; CDR2 reads SASEGT. Losses at the gene ends were 6 bases for V and 7 bases for J; bases not matched to a gene: 12. CDR3 nucleotide sequence: TGTGCCAGCAGAATTATAACTAGCGTCGGTAATGAGCAGTTCTTC. Encoded protein: CASRIITSVGNEQFF.

The chain joins TRBV25-1 to TRBJ2-7; D gene unclear. V was shortened by 3 bases and J by 6 bases, with 9 bases between the two germline ends. The CDR3 covers 12 residues. In germline, CDR1 is MGHDK, CDR2 SYGVNS. The CDR3: CASSETFSEQYF. CDR3 bases: TGTGCCAGCAGTGAGACATTTAGCGAGCAGTACTTC.

The J gene is TRBJ2-1, the V gene TRBV9; a weak D match, TRBD2 (6 bases). Germline-derived CDR1 and CDR2 are SGDLS and YYNGEE. There are 15 residues in the CDR3. V dropped 3 bases and J dropped 6 bases, with 16 bases sitting between them. CDR3 coding DNA: TGTGCCAGCAGCGCGACGGGAGTGCAGGTCAATGAGCAGTTCTTC. Translation: CASSATGVQVNEQFF.

This clonotype occurred once. This sequence joins TRBV24-1 and TRBJ2-3, with D unresolved. V was cut by 3 bases and J by 7 bases, with 7 bases left in between. Germline-derived CDR1 and CDR2 are KGHDR and SFDVKD. The CDR3 consists of 12 residues. The CDR3 spells CATSDPANTQYF. The DNA of the CDR3 is TGTGCCACCAGTGATCCGGCGAATACGCAGTATTTT.

The chain recombines TRBV5-4 with TRBJ2-7; TRBD2 matches 10 bases. V lost 0 bases, J lost 4 bases, and 4 bases stayed unmatched. In germline, CDR1 is SGHNT, CDR2 YYREEE (reference sequence). The CDR3 is 15 residues long. The CDR3 DNA reads TGTGCCAGCAGCTTGGAACTAGCGGGAAATTACGAGCAGTACTTC. It codes for CASSLELAGNYEQYF.

The V call is TRBV3-1, the J call TRBJ2-1; 11 bases are shared with TRBD2. This CDR3 is built from 16 residues. The V and J ends lost 5 bases and 3 bases, in that order; junction bases with no gene match: 6. CDR1 is LGHDT and CDR2 is YNNKEL in the germline V gene (reference sequence). The DNA for the CDR3 is TGTGCCAGCAGCTCCACCGGGACTAGCGGCTACAATGAGCAGTTCTTC. This encodes CASSSTGTSGYNEQFF.

The rearrangement uses TRBV28 and TRBJ2-1, with a weak D call TRBD1 (6 bases). The CDR3 loop spans 15 amino acids. The V gene lost 5 bases and the J gene lost 4 bases, with 15 bases spanning the gap. Germline CDR1 MDHEN, CDR2 SYDVKM. CDR3 loop: CASSPPDRLYNEQFF. The CDR3 DNA reads as TGTGCCAGCAGTCCCCCGGACAGACTATACAATGAGCAGTTCTTC.

The V gene is TRBV30, the J gene TRBJ2-1, with 13 nucleotides matching TRBD2. This CDR3 comprises 18 residues. The germline gives CDR1 GTSNPN, CDR2 SVGIG (reference sequence). V lost 0 bases to trimming and J lost 1 base; unmatched junction nucleotides: 6. CDR3 DNA sequence: TGTGCCTGGAGTGTTGGGACTAGCGGGATATCATCCTACAATGAGCAGTTCTTC. Protein product: CAWSVGTSGISSYNEQFF.

The V call is TRBV7-8, the J call TRBJ1-1; D not resolved. CDR3 length: 13 residues. Per germline, CDR1 SGHVS and CDR2 FQNEAQ. The germline V and J ends were trimmed by 10 bases and 0 bases, with 12 bases remaining between them. The CDR3 bases are TGTGCCACCTTTGGCCAAATGAACACTGAAGCTTTCTTT. This sequence encodes CATFGQMNTEAFF.

V usage is TRBV6-5 and J usage is TRBJ1-1; 7 bases map to TRBD1. The germline CDR1 and CDR2 sequences are MNHEY and SVGAGI. The J segment lost 4 bases and the V segment lost 2 bases, leaving 7 bases of the junction unmatched. The CDR3 has 15 residues. CDR3 region: CASSYQQGSGTEAFF. The CDR3 region has the DNA TGTGCCAGCAGTTACCAACAGGGGTCGGGCACTGAAGCTTTCTTT.

The chain employs TRBV10-3 and TRBJ2-3; possibly TRBD2 for D (7 bases). The V gene's germline CDR1 is ENHRY and CDR2 SYGVKD. The CDR3 totals 14 residues. Trimming left V 4 bases short and J 2 bases short, with 10 bases between. This CDR3 reads CAISGGGATDTQYF. In DNA, the CDR3 is TGTGCCATCAGTGGAGGGGGGGCCACAGATACGCAGTATTTT.

V is TRBV14 and J is TRBJ2-3; 8 nucleotides line up with TRBD1. From germline, CDR1 is SGHDN and CDR2 FVKESK. V lost 0 bases and J lost 4; bases outside the gene matches: 9. The CDR3 length is 17 residues. CDR3 in amino acids: CASSQEWATGEADTQYF. CDR3 sequence (DNA): TGTGCCAGCAGCCAAGAGTGGGCGACAGGGGAAGCAGATACGCAGTATTTT. The full variable domain, its missing parts supplied by reference TRBV14 and TRBJ2-3, is EAGVTQFPSHSVIEKGQTVTLRCDPISGHDNLYWYRRVMGKEIKFLLHFVKESKQDESGMPNNRFLAERTGGTYSTLKVQPAELEDSGVYFCASSQEWATGEADTQYFGPGTRLTVL.

This clonotype was counted once. This rearrangement joins TRBV4-1 to TRBJ1-5; D unresolved. The CDR3 is made up of 16 amino acids. V was pared by 1 base and J by 2 bases, with 12 bases between. Germline V gene data show CDR1 as MGHRA and CDR2 as YSYEKL. The CDR3: CASSQAKDGRNQPQHF. The CDR3 DNA reads TGCGCCAGCAGCCAAGCAAAGGACGGCCGCAATCAGCCCCAGCATTTT.

The chain recombines TRBV5-1 with TRBJ2-5, with TRBD1 matching 8 bases. Germline CDR1 reads SGHRS; CDR2 reads YFSETQ. V was pared by 0 bases and J by 3 bases, with 1 base of the junction left unmatched. This CDR3 contains 14 residues. In nucleotides, the CDR3 is TGCGCCAGCAGCTTGGTGGGACAGGAAGAGACCCAGTACTTC. The encoded protein is CASSLVGQEETQYF.

This clonotype was seen a handful of times. This chain connects TRBV27 to TRBJ2-7, with TRBD1 matching over 9 bases. The trim removed 6 bases at V and 4 bases at J, leaving 7 bases unmatched. The CDR3 runs to 14 residues. The germline CDR1 and CDR2 sequences are MNHEY and SMNVEV (reference sequence). For the CDR3, the DNA is TGTGCCAGCAGGGGGGGGACAGGGTTGTACGAGCAGTACTTC. Residues: CASRGGTGLYEQYF.

The chain joins TRBV28 to TRBJ2-7; D gene uncertain. V was shortened by 8 bases and J by 3 bases, with 17 bases between the two germline ends. The CDR3 runs 14 residues. Germline CDR1 reads MDHEN; CDR2 reads SYDVKM. CDR3 coding DNA: TGTGCCAGCTGCCCCCCTCGGAACGGCTACGAGCAGTACTTC. The encoded protein is CASCPPRNGYEQYF.

CDR3 bases: TGTGCCAGCAGTTTTGGGGGACATAGGTCCGGAAACACCATATATTTT. Protein: CASSFGGHRSGNTIYF. V and J are TRBV28 and TRBJ1-3, with a tentative D call TRBD1 (6 bases). The germline CDR1 and CDR2 sequences are MDHEN and SYDVKM. V lost 3 bases and J lost 4, with 16 bases in between. The CDR3 covers 16 residues. Full variable domain (rest looked up from reference TRBV28 and TRBJ1-3): DVKVTQSSRYLVKRTGEKVFLECVQDMDHENMFWYRQDPGLGLRLIYFSYDVKMKEKGDIPEGYSVSREKKERFSLILESASTNQTSMYLCASSFGGHRSGNTIYFGEGSWLTVV.

This clonotype has a handful of counts. The chain carries TRBV6-2 or TRBV6-3 and TRBJ2-7; 8 bases line up with TRBD1. V was pared by 4 bases and J by 4 bases, with 3 bases of the junction left unmatched. Germline CDR1 is MNHEY and CDR2 is SVGEGT. The length of the CDR3 is 13 residues. CDR3: CASSWTGRYEQYF. CDR3 DNA sequence: TGTGCCAGCAGTTGGACAGGGCGGTACGAGCAGTACTTC.

This rearrangement joins TRBV27 to TRBJ2-3; 10 bases are shared with TRBD2. Per the germline V gene, CDR1 is MNHEY and CDR2 is SMNVEV (reference sequence). The CDR3 totals 15 residues. Germline trimming cut 8 bases from V and 2 bases from J; bases unmatched to any gene: 7. CDR3 sequence: CASSLAGFLTDTQYF. The CDR3 nucleotides are TGTGCCAGCTCACTAGCGGGATTCCTCACAGATACGCAGTATTTT.

The chain is built from TRBV20-1 and TRBJ2-3; 8 positions agree with TRBD2. From germline, CDR1 is DFQATT and CDR2 SNEGSKA (reference sequence). Germline trimming cut 1 base from V and 3 bases from J; bases unmatched to any gene: 6. The CDR3 contains 15 residues. The CDR3, as DNA: TGCAGTGCTAGAGGCAGCGGGAGTGCGACAGATACGCAGTATTTT. Amino acid sequence: CSARGSGSATDTQYF.

V is TRBV11-2 and J is TRBJ1-1; a weak D match, TRBD1 (5 bases). The CDR3 length is 13 residues. Germline V gene lookup returns CDR1 SGHAT and CDR2 FQNNGV. Trimming took 2 bases from V and 5 from J, leaving 9 bases between them. CDR3 nucleotide sequence: TGTGCCAGCAGCTTACAGGGTTTGACTGAAGCTTTCTTT. Translating gives CASSLQGLTEAFF.

This clonotype was observed a handful of times. The chain carries TRBV9 and TRBJ1-4, with 7 bases matching TRBD1. CDR1 and CDR2 (germline): SGDLS, YYNGEE. The CDR3 loop spans 14 amino acids. Germline trimming cut 4 bases from V and 7 bases from J; bases unmatched to any gene: 7. The CDR3 DNA reads TGTGCCAGCAGCTCACGACAGGGTCCTGAAAAACTGTTTTTT. The encoded protein is CASSSRQGPEKLFF. Full variable domain (outside the CDR3, taken from reference TRBV9 and TRBJ1-4): DSGVTQTPKHLITATGQRVTLRCSPRSGDLSVYWYQQSLDQGLQFLIQYYNGEERAKGNILERFSAQQFPDLHSELNLSSLELGDSALYFCASSSRQGPEKLFFGSGTQLSVL.

This rearrangement joins TRBV20-1 to TRBJ2-3, with D hard to call. The length of the CDR3 is 14 residues. Trimming stripped 3 bases from V and 1 base from J, with 11 bases between. Germline lookup yields CDR1 DFQATT and CDR2 SNEGSKA (reference sequence). CDR3 sequence: CSARWSVRTDTQYF. The CDR3 nucleotides read TGCAGTGCTAGGTGGAGTGTTCGCACAGATACGCAGTATTTT.

In this sample, this clonotype turned up a few times. This chain joins TRBV15 and TRBJ1-1, with 9 bases lining up with TRBD1. The germline CDR1 and CDR2 sequences are LNHNV and YYDKDF (reference sequence). The CDR3 is made up of 16 amino acids. V dropped 0 bases and J dropped 3; count of bases not matched to a gene: 5. The CDR3 reads CATSREGTGSHTEAFF. The CDR3 nucleotides are TGTGCCACCAGCAGAGAAGGGACAGGGTCTCACACTGAAGCTTTCTTT.